This is a list of T cell receptor beta chains from one sample in a study of blood T cells in healthy people across ages. TCRdb re-called the 5' RACE reads through MiXCR, storing one row per CDR3 protein. The data show about 1,400,000 distinct CDR3 sequences, roughly 59% seen once. Input material: blood. The source is a man younger than 35 in good health. The CDR3 runs from the conserved cysteine through the conserved F or W. Each record gives: V gene, clone size, CDR3 protein. Clone size is shown for a subset of rows, as once, few, many or a class of expanded clone.

>TRBV7-9|.
CASSLEGQYQFF
>TRBV11-2|.
CASSLVLWTASSYNEQFF
>TRBV4-3|.
CASSQEEIRGRGYGYTF
>TRBV10-3|.
CAIGPAGVYTEAFF
>TRBV29-1|few
CSVVASAGNIQYF
>TRBV7-2|few
CASSLKVKGVGETQYF
>TRBV29-1|.
CSVPGTSGTDTQYF
>TRBV7-9|.
CASSLARRIDTQYF
>TRBV6-5|.
CASRRTLQHSPLHF
>TRBV5-1|.
CASSDRDSYTDTQYF
>TRBV27|.
CASSSTDRLDQPQHF
>TRBV5-4|once
CASSLPDSEGNIQYF
>TRBV5-1|.
CASSLLGILGGADTQYF
>TRBV7-2|.
CASSSTGLPYEQYF
>TRBV9|.
CASSGETTGDTQYF
>TRBV20-1|.
CSARLDSYYNEQFF
>TRBV20-1|.
CSAQLAGHFEQYF
>TRBV27|few
CASRHGLYRDTDTQYF
>TRBV6-5|.
CASRQADTGELFF
>TRBV28|.
CASSLTGEISGANVLTF
>TRBV7-6|.
CASSFAGTGDGYTF
>TRBV27|once
CASSLVWTSGGIAKNIQYF
>TRBV4-1|.
CASSQGTGGDYGYTF
>TRBV25-1|.
CASSDPSRDSHYNEQFF
>TRBV29-1|.
CSVEEGLQWTNTEAFF
>TRBV10-3|few
CAISVSTSYEQYF
>TRBV6-6|.
CASSYSMGQGDETQYF
>TRBV6-4|.
CASSGPLAGDERYF
>TRBV6-5|few
CASRRTSGRHEQFF
>TRBV10-3|.
CAISEGQSIDTQYF
>TRBV9|.
CASSVVGGFEAFF
>TRBV20-1|.
CSARDTTARRVPDTQYF
>TRBV29-1|.
CSVEGVRGRTREDGEQFF
>TRBV25-1|.
CASSDSGTAIRSRYTF
>TRBV29-1|few
CSVEGASYGYTF
>TRBV5-6|.
CASSLRVGVSTDTQYF
>TRBV6-2/TRBV6-3|.
CASSYPDGDLDTQYF
>TRBV20-1|.
CSARENLNYGYTF
>TRBV6-1|few
CASRGNERQPETQYF
>TRBV27|.
CASSASRDYNSPLHF
>TRBV7-9|.
CASSPVLGNRVGRETQYF
>TRBV29-1|many
CSVESGLETQYF
>TRBV3-1|.
CASSQGVAGLTYNEQFF
>TRBV24-1|once
CATSDPTRTGNYGYTF
>TRBV5-1|.
CASSREGYTEAFF
>TRBV4-1|.
CASSQGKGKTGELFF
>TRBV12-3/TRBV12-4|.
CASSIRLAGASEQFF
>TRBV20-1|.
CSALSAGGAGELFF
>TRBV25-1|.
CASSESGGQPQHF
>TRBV6-1|.
CASSELARMDNTEAFF
>TRBV20-1|.
CSARMRDSEQYF
>TRBV12-3/TRBV12-4|.
CASSRTDLSGQYF
>TRBV4-3|.
CASSQDAGQGLYEQYF
>TRBV10-3|.
CAIRGDGAYGYTF
>TRBV10-3|.
CAISPSGQPQHF
>TRBV7-2|few
CASSLTGTGAYNEQFF
>TRBV20-1|.
CSARWTGTSSYEQYF
>TRBV13|.
CASSLAKSTSYEQYF
>TRBV24-1|.
CATSDPNADMQYF